This T cell receptor (beta chain) stems from a study of CD8 T cells in Susac syndrome. Across the study: Clinical remission applied to under ten sequenced Susac syndrome patients, and five or six had active disease. At the time of blood draw, patients with Susac syndrome were therapy-naive, receiving corticosteroids, or receiving intravenous immunoglobulin alone.

CDR1 is DFQATT and CDR2 is SNEGSKA in the germline V gene (reference sequence). Trimming cost V 3 bases and J 1 base, with 3 bases left between them. The CDR3 loop spans 12 amino acids. Random hexamers were used to reverse transcribe an amount of about 0.5 to 1 ug RNA. An immunoSEQ multiplex PCR amplified TCR beta CDR3 over 54 Vbeta and 13 Jbeta. One entry per CDR3 protein results from TCRdb running MiXCR on the immunoSEQ multiplex PCR reads. The data hold some 160,000 distinct CDR3 sequences, with around 94% observed a single time. In Susac syndrome patients, recently defined diagnostic criteria for definite or probable disease were met.

The sample was CD4+ T cells from PBMCs. This TCR was recovered from a human donor with Susac syndrome. This chain joins TRBV20-1 and TRBJ2-2; D is undetermined. Here the CDR3 reads CSARENTGELFF. The CDR3 coding sequence is TGCAGTGCTAGGGAGAACACCGGGGAGCTGTTTTTT.